This paragraph reports one TCR beta chain. Its antigen remains unidentified. Sequencing was preceded by expansion of antigen-specific CD4+ T cells with viral peptide pools in the ViraFEST assay. It was after around eleven days of culture that CD4+ T cells were isolated. All participants had two doses of either the BNT162b2 or mRNA-1273 vaccine. Vaccine recipients, nucleocapsid antibody negative, had no prior SARS-CoV-2 infection. The sample originates from a study of vaccination effects on CD4 cells after COVID-19. The repertoire was sequenced with immunoSEQ multiplex PCR; TCRdb's copy has only in-frame clones and lacks some. This table has about 16,000 clones, about two thirds appearing once. This clonotype was sampled from a human donor who received a COVID-19 vaccine. The sequences come from CD4+ T cells from PBMCs cultured with SARS-CoV-2 spike peptides, collected after COVID-19 vaccination.

The CDR3 coding sequence is TGTGCCAGTAGTACCGGGACAGCCTCTGGAAACACCATATATTTT. Translation: CASSTGTASGNTIYF. The chain links TRBV19 to TRBJ1-3, with 7 bases matching TRBD1. Germline loops: CDR1 LNHDA, CDR2 SQIVND (reference sequence). The junction had 3 bases not matched to a gene; V was cut back by 4 bases and J by 0 bases. CDR3 length: 15 residues.